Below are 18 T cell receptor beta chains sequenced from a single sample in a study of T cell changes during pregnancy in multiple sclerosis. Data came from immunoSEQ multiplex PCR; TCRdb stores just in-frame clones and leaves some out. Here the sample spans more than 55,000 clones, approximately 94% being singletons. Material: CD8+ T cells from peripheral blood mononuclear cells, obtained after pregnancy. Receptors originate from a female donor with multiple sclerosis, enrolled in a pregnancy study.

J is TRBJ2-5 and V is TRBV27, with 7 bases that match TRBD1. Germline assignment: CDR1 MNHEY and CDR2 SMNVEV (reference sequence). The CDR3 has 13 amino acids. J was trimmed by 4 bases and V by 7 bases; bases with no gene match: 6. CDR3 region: CASKTGAGETQYF. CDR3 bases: TGTGCCAGCAAAACAGGGGCGGGAGAGACCCAGTACTTC.

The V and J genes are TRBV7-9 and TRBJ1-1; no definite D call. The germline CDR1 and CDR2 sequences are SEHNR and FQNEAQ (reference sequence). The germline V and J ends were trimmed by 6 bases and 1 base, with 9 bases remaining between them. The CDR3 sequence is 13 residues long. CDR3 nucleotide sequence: TGTGCCAGCAGAGATGACACGAACACTGAAGCTTTCTTT. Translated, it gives CASRDDTNTEAFF.

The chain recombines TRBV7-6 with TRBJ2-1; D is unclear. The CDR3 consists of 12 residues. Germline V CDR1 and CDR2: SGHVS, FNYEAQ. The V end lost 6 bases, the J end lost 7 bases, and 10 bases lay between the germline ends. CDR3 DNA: TGTGCCAGCAGTCTAACTTCTAATGAGCAGTTCTTC. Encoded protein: CASSLTSNEQFF.

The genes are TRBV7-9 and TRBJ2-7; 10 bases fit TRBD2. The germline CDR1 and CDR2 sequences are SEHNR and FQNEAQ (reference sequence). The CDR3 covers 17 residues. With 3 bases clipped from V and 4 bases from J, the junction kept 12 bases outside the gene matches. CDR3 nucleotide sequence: TGTGCCAGCAGCTTTAGTGAGGCACTAGCGGGATCTTACGAGCAGTACTTC. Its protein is CASSFSEALAGSYEQYF.

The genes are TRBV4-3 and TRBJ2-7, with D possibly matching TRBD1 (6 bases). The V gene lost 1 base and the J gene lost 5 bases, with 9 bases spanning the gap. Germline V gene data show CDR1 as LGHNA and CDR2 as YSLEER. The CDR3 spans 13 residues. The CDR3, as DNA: TGCGCCAGCAGCCAAGTCAGGGGCGACGAGCAGTACTTC. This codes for CASSQVRGDEQYF.

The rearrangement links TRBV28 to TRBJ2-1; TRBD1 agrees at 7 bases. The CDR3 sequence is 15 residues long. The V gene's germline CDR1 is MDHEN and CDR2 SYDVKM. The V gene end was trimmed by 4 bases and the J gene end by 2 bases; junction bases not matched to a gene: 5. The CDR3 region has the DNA TGTGCCAGCAGTTACAGGGGTATCACCTACAATGAGCAGTTCTTC. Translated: CASSYRGITYNEQFF.

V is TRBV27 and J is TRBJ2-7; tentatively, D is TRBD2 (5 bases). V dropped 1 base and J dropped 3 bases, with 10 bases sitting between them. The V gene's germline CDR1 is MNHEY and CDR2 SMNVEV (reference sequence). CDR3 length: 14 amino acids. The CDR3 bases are TGTGCCAGCAGTTTATTCGGGGTGGGCTACGAGCAGTACTTC. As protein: CASSLFGVGYEQYF.

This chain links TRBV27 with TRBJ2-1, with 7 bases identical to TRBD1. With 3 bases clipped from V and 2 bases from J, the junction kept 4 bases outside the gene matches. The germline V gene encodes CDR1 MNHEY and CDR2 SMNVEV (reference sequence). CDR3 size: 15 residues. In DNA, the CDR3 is TGTGCCAGCAGTTTGGGACAGATACCCTACAATGAGCAGTTCTTC. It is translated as CASSLGQIPYNEQFF.

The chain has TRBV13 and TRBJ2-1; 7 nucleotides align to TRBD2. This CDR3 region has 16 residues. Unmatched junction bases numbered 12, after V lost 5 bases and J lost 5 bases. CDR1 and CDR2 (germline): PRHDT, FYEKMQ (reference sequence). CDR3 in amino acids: CASSNTGTTLHNEQFF. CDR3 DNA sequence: TGTGCCAGCAGCAACACCGGGACTACTCTACACAATGAGCAGTTCTTC.

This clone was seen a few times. CDR3 amino acids: CASSNAGGTDTQYF. CDR3 nucleotide sequence: TGTGCCAGCAGTAACGCAGGGGGAACAGATACGCAGTATTTT. The chain links TRBV6-4 to TRBJ2-3; 7 nucleotides align to TRBD1. After removal of 5 bases from V and 3 bases from J, the junction contained 5 bases not matched to a gene. The CDR3 length is 14 residues. Germline V CDR1 and CDR2: MRHNA, SNTAGT.

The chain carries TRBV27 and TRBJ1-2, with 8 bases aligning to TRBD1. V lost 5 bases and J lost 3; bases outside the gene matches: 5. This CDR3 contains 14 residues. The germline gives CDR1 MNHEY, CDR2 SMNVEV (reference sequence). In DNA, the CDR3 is TGTGCCAGCAGTCTAATGACAGGGGACTATGGCTACACCTTC. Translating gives CASSLMTGDYGYTF.

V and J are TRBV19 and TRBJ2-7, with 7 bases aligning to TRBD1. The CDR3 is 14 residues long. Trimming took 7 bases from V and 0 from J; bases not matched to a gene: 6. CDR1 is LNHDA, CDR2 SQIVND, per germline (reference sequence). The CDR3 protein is CASTPTGSSYEQYF. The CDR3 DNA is TGTGCCAGTACCCCGACAGGGAGCTCCTACGAGCAGTACTTC.

CDR3 loop: CASSQEDRRSYEQYF. The CDR3 DNA reads TGCGCCAGCAGCCAAGAGGACAGACGTTCCTACGAGCAGTACTTC. The rearrangement joins TRBV4-1 to TRBJ2-7, with D perhaps matching TRBD1 (6 bases). CDR3 length: 15 residues. V was shortened by 0 bases and J by 1 base, with 10 bases between the two germline ends. Per the germline V gene, CDR1 is MGHRA and CDR2 is YSYEKL.

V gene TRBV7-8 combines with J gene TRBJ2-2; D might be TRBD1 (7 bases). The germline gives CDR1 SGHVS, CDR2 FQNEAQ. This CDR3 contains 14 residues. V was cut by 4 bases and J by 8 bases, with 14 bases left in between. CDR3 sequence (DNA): TGTGCCAGCAGCTACAGGGGAGGAGGAGGGGAGCTGTTTTTT. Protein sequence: CASSYRGGGGELFF. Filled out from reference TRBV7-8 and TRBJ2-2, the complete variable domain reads GAGVSQSPRYKVAKRGQDVALRCDPISGHVSLFWYQQALGQGPEFLTYFQNEAQLDKSGLPSDRFFAERPEGSVSTLKIQRTQQEDSAVYLCASSYRGGGGELFFGEGSRLTVL.

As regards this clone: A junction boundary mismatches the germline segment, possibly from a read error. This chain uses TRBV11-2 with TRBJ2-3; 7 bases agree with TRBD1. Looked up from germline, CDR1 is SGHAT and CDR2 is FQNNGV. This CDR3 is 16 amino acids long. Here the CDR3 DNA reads TGTGCCAGCAGCCTAGATCAGGGGGTGTACACAGATACGCAGTATTTT. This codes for CASSLDQGVYTDTQYF.

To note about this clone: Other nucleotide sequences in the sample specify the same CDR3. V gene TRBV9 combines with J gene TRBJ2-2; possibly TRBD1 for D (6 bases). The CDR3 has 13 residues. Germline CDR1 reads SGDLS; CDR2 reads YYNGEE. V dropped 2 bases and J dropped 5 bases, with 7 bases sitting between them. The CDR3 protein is CASSVTGTGELFF. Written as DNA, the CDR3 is TGTGCCAGCAGCGTTACAGGGACCGGGGAGCTGTTTTTT.

DNA of the CDR3: TGTGCCAGCAGCCCGGGGGGCCGCAGGGTGGGAGAGCAGTACTTC. As protein: CASSPGGRRVGEQYF. This sequence joins TRBV7-2 and TRBJ2-7, with a weak D call TRBD2 (7 bases). The V gene's germline CDR1 is SGHTA and CDR2 FQGNSA. V gave up 5 bases and J gave up 7 bases, with 21 bases separating them. This CDR3 comprises 15 residues.

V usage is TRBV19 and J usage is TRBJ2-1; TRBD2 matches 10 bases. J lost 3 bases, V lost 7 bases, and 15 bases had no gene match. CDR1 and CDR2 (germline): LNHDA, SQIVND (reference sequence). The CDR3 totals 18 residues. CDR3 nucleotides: TGTGCCAGTACCACAGCCAGGAGCGGGAGGGGGTACTACAATGAGCAGTTCTTC. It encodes CASTTARSGRGYYNEQFF.